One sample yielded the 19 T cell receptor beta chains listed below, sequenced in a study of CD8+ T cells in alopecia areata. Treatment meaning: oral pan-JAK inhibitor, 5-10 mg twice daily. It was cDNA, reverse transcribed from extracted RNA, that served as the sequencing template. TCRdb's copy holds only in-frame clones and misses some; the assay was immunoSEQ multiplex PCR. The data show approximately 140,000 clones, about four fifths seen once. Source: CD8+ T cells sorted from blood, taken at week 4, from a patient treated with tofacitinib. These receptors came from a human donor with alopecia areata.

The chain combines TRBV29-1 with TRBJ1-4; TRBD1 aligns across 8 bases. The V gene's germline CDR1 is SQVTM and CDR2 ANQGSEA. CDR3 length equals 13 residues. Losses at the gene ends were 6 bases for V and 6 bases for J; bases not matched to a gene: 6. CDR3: CSVQGAGDEKLFF. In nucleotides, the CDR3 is TGCAGCGTGCAGGGGGCGGGGGATGAAAAACTGTTTTTT.

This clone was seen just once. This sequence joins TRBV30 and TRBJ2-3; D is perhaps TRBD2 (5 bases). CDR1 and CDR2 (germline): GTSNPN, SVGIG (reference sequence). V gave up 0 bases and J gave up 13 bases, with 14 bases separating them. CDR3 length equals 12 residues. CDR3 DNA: TGTGCCTGGAGTGTTGGCGATACGGAGGAGTATTTT. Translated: CAWSVGDTEEYF. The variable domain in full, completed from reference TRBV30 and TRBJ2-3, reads SQTIHQWPATLVQPVGSPLSLECTVEGTSNPNLYWYRQAAGRGLQLLFYSVGIGQISSEVPQNLSASRPQDRQFILSSKKLLLSDSGFYLCAWSVGDTEEYFGPGTRLTVL.

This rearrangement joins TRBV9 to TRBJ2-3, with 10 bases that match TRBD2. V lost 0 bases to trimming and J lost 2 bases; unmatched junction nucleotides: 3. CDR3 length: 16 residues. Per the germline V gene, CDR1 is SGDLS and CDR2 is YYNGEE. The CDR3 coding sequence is TGTGCCAGCAGCGTAGAGCTAGCGGGAGTCACAGATACGCAGTATTTT. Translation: CASSVELAGVTDTQYF.

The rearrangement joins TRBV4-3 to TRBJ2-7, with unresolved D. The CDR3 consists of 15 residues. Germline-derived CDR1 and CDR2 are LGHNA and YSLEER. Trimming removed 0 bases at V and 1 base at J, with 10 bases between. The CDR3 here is CASSQDRLRSYEQYF. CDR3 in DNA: TGCGCCAGCAGCCAAGACAGGTTACGTTCCTACGAGCAGTACTTC.

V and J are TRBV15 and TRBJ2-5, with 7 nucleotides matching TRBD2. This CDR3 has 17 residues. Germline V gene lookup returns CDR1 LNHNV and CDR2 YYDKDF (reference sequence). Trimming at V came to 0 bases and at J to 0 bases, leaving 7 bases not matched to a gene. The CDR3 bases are TGTGCCACCAGCAGAGATTCGGGTAGCGGGTACCAAGAGACCCAGTACTTC. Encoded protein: CATSRDSGSGYQETQYF.

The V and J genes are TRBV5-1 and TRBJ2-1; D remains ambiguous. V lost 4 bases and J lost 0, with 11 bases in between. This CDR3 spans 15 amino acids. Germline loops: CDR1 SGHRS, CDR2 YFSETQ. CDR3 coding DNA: TGCGCCAGCAGCCCATTCGGTAGCTCCTACAATGAGCAGTTCTTC. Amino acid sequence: CASSPFGSSYNEQFF.

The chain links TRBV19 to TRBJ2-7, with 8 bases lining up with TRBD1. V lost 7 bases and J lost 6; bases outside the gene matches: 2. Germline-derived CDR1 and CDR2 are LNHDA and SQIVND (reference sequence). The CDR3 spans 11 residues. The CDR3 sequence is CASTQGAEQYF. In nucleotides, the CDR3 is TGTGCCAGTACCCAGGGGGCCGAGCAGTACTTC.

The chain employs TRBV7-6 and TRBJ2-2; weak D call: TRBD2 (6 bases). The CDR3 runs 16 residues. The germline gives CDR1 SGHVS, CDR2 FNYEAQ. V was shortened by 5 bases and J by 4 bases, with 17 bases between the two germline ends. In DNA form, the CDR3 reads TGTGCCAGCAGCCTCGGGACGGGGCGGGGCACCGGGGAGCTGTTTTTT. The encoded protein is CASSLGTGRGTGELFF.

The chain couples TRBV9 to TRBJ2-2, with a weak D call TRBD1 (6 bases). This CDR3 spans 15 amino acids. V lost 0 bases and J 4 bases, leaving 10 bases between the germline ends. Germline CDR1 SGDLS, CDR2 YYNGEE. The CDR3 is CASSVEGGTTGELFF. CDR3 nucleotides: TGTGCCAGCAGCGTAGAAGGGGGAACCACCGGGGAGCTGTTTTTT.

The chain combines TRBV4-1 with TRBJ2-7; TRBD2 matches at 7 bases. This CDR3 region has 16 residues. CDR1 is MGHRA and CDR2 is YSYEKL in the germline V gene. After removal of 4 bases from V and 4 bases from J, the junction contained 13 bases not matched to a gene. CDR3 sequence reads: CASSPREDLRGYEQYF. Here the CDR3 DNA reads TGCGCCAGCAGCCCTCGGGAGGACTTACGGGGATACGAGCAGTACTTC.

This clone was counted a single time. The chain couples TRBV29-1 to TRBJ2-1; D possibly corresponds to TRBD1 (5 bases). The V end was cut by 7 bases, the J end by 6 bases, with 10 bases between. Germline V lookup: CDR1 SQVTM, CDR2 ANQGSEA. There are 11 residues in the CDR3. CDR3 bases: TGCAGCGCCGAAAGGGGCAATGAGCAGTTCTTC. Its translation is CSAERGNEQFF.

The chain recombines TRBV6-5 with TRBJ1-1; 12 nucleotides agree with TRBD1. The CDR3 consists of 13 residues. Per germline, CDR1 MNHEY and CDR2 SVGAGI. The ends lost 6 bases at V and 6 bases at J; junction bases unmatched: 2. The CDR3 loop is CASRGQGASEAFF. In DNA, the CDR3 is TGTGCCAGCAGGGGACAGGGGGCTTCTGAAGCTTTCTTT.

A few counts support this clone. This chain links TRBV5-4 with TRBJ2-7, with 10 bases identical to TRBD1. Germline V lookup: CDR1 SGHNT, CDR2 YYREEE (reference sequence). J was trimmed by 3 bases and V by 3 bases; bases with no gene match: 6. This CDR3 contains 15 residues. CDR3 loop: CASSSQGQGYYEQYF. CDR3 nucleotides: TGTGCCAGCAGCTCCCAGGGACAGGGGTACTACGAGCAGTACTTC.

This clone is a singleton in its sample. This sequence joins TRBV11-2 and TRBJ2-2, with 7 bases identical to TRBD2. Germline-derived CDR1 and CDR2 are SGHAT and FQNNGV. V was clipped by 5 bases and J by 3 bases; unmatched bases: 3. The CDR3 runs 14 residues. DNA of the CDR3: TGTGCCAGCAGCCCCGGACTAGACACCGGGGAGCTGTTTTTT. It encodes CASSPGLDTGELFF.

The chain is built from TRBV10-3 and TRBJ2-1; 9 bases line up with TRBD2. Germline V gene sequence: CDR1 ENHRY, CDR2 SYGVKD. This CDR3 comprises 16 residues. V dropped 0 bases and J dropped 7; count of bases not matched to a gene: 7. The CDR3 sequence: CAISESAGLASNEQFF. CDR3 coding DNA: TGTGCCATCAGTGAGTCTGCGGGACTAGCTTCTAATGAGCAGTTCTTC.

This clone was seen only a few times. DNA of the CDR3: TGTGCCAGCAGCCCCGGGACTAGCACTTGGGAGACCCAGTACTTC. As protein: CASSPGTSTWETQYF. V is TRBV4-2 and J is TRBJ2-5; 9 bases match TRBD2. With V trimmed by 4 bases and J by 5 bases, 8 bases remained unmatched. CDR1 and CDR2 (germline): LGHNA, YNFKEQ. CDR3 length: 15 residues.

The CDR3 coding sequence is TGCAGCGCCCGGACTGGCTCCTACAATGAGCAGTTCTTC. This sequence encodes CSARTGSYNEQFF. The chain is built from TRBV29-1 and TRBJ2-1, with D possibly matching TRBD2 (5 bases). CDR3 length equals 13 residues. Germline assignment: CDR1 SQVTM and CDR2 ANQGSEA. The V end lost 7 bases, the J end lost 0 bases, and 10 bases lay between the germline ends.

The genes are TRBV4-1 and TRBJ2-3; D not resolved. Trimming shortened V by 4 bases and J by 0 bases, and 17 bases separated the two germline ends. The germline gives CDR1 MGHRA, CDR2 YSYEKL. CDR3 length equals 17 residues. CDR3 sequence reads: CASSLKPTTPSTDTQYF. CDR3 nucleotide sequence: TGCGCCAGCAGCCTCAAGCCGACAACCCCTAGCACAGATACGCAGTATTTT.

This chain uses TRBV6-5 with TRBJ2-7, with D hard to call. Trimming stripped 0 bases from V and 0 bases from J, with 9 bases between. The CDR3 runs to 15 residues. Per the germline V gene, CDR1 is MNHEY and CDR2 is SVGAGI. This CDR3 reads CASSYSSDTSYEQYF. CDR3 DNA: TGTGCCAGCAGTTACTCGAGTGACACCTCCTACGAGCAGTACTTC.